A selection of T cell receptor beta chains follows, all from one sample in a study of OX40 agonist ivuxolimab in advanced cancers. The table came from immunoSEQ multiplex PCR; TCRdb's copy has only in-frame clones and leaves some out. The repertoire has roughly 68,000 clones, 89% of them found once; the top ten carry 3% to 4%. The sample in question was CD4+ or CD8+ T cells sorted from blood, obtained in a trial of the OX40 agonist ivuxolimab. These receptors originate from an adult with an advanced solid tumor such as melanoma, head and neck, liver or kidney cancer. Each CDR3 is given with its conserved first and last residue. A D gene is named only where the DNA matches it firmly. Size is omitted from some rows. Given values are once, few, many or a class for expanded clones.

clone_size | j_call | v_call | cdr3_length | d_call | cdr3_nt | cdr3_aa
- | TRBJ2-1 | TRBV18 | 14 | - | TGTGCCAGCTCACCGCAACAGTCCTACAATGAGCAGTTCTTC | CASSPQQSYNEQFF
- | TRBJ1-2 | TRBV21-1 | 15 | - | TGTGCCAGCAGCACGGGACAGATTGTTAACTATGGCTACACCTTC | CASSTGQIVNYGYTF
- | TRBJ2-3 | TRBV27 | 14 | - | TGTGCCAGCAGCTCAGGGCGTAGCGCAGATACGCAGTATTTT | CASSSGRSADTQYF
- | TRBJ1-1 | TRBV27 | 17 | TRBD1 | TGTGCCAGCAGTTCCAACCGACAGGGGGGTGGGGGCACTGAAGCTTTCTTT | CASSSNRQGGGGTEAFF
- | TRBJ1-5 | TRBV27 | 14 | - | TGTGCCAGCAGTTTACAGGGTAACAATCAGCCCCAGCATTTT | CASSLQGNNQPQHF
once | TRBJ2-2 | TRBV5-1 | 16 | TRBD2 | TGCGCCAGCAGCTTGCGTCTAGCGGGAGATAACGGGGAGCTGTTTTTT | CASSLRLAGDNGELFF
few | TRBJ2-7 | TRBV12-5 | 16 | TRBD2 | TGTGCTAGTGGTCTCACTAGCGGGAGGGGTGACTACGAGCAGTACTTC | CASGLTSGRGDYEQYF
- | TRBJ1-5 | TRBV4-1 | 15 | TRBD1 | TGCGCCAGCAGCCAAGCAGGGGGACTCAATCAGCCCCAGCATTTT | CASSQAGGLNQPQHF
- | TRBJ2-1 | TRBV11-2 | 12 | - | TGTGCCAGCGGGCGGGGTTATGATGAGCAGTTCTTC | CASGRGYDEQFF
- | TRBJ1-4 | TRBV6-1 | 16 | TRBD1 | TGTGCCAGCAGTGGGGCTTGGACAGGGATGGAAGAAAAACTGTTTTTT | CASSGAWTGMEEKLFF
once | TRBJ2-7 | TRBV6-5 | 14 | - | TGTGCCAGCAGTTACTCTTACGGCTCCTACGAGCAGTACTTC | CASSYSYGSYEQYF
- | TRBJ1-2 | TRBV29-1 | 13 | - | TGCAGCGTACGGAGGGAAGAGGCCTATGGCTACACCTTC | CSVRREEAYGYTF
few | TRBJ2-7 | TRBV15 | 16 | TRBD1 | TGTGCCACCAGCAGAGAACGAACAGGACAGGGCGGCGAGCAGTACTTC | CATSRERTGQGGEQYF
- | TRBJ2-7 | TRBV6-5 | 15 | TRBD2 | TGTGCCAGCAGTTCGTCCGGACTAGTTCAGAACGAGCAGTACTTC | CASSSSGLVQNEQYF
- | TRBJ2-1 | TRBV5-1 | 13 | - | TGCGCCAGCAGCAAGAGCTCCTACAATGAGCAGTTCTTC | CASSKSSYNEQFF
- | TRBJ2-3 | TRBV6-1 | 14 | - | TGTGCCAGCGGATCCGGATCCCACACAGATACGCAGTATTTT | CASGSGSHTDTQYF
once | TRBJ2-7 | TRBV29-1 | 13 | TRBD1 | TGCAGCGTTGAGGGACAGGGCCGGAATGAGCAGTACTTC | CSVEGQGRNEQYF
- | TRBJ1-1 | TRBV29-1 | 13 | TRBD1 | TGCAGCGTTACGGACAGGGGGAACACTGAAGCTTTCTTT | CSVTDRGNTEAFF
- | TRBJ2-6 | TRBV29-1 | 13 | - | TGCAGCGTTGGAGGGGCTGGGGCCAACGTCCTGACTTTC | CSVGGAGANVLTF
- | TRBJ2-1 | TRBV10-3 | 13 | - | TGTGCCATCGCCTCAAGGGCGGACAATGAGCAGTTCTTC | CAIASRADNEQFF
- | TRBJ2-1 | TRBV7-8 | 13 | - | TGTGCCAGCAGCTTAGCGCAAGGGGATGAGCAGTTCTTC | CASSLAQGDEQFF
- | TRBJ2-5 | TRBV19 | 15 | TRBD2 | TGTGCCAGTAGTATCGGACTAGCGGGACAAGAGACCCAGTACTTC | CASSIGLAGQETQYF
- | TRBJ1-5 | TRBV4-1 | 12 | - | TGCGCCAGCAGCCAAGATGGTCAGCCCCAGCATTTT | CASSQDGQPQHF
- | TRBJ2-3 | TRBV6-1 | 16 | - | TGTGCCAGCAGTGAACTCTACGGTTCAATCACAGATACGCAGTATTTT | CASSELYGSITDTQYF
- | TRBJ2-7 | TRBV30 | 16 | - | TGTGCCTGGAGTGTACTAGGTGGGCCAACAACCTACGAGCAGTACTTC | CAWSVLGGPTTYEQYF
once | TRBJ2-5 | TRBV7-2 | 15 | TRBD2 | TGTGCCAGCAGCTTTCGGCGGGAGCCCCAAGAGACCCAGTACTTC | CASSFRREPQETQYF
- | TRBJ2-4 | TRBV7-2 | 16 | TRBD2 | TGTGCCAGCAGCTTAGGACGGGGGGGAGCCAAAAACATTCAGTACTTC | CASSLGRGGAKNIQYF
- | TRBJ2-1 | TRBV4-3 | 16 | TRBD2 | TGCGCCAGCAGCCAAGCTCCTAGCGGGAGCTACAATGAGCAGTTCTTC | CASSQAPSGSYNEQFF
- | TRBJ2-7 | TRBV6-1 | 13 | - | TGTGCCACCGAGACGGTAGTAAGGAACGAGCAGTACTTC | CATETVVRNEQYF
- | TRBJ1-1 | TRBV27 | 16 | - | TGTGCCAGCAGTCCGTCCGGACTTTCAAGACACACTGAAGCTTTCTTT | CASSPSGLSRHTEAFF
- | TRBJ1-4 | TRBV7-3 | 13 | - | TGTGCCAGCACCGGGAGGCAGGGGGAAAAACTGTTTTTT | CASTGRQGEKLFF
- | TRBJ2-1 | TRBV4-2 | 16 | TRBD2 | TGTGCCAGCAGCCAAGAACCCAGCGGGGAGTACAATGAGCAGTTCTTC | CASSQEPSGEYNEQFF
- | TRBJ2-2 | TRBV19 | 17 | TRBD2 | TGTGCCAGTAGTATTAGAGCCCTAGCGGGAGGCGCCGGGGAGCTGTTTTTT | CASSIRALAGGAGELFF